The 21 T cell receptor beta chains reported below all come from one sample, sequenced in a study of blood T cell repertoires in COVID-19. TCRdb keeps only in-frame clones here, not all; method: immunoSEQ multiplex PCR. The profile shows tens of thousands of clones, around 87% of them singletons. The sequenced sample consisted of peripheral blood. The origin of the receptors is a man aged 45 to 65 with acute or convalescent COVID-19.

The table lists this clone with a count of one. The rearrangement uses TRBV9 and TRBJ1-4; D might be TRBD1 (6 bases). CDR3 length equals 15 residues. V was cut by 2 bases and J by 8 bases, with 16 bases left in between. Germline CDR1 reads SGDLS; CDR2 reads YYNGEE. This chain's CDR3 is CASSVTGTRVEKLFF. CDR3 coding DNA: TGTGCCAGCAGCGTCACCGGGACAAGGGTCGAAAAACTGTTTTTT.

As DNA, the CDR3 is TGTGCCAGCAGCTACAGGCAAGGTCCAGATACGCAGTATTTT. Its translation is CASSYRQGPDTQYF. This chain uses TRBV11-3 with TRBJ2-3; TRBD1 might be the D (5 bases). Per germline, CDR1 SGHNT and CDR2 YENEEA. The CDR3 runs 14 residues. Trimming cost V 4 bases and J 4 bases, with 12 bases left between them.

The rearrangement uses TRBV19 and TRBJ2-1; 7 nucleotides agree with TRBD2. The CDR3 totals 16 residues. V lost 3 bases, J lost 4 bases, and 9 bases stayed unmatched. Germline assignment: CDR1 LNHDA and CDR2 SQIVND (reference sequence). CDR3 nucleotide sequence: TGTGCCAGTAGTATTCCGGGCGGGAGTGGATACAATGAGCAGTTCTTC. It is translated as CASSIPGGSGYNEQFF.

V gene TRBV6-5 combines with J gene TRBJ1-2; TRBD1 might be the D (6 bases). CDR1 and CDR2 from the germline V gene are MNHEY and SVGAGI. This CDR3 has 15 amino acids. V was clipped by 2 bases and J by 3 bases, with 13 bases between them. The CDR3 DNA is TGTGCCAGCAGTTACGAGAGTGGGGGCGACTATGGCTACACCTTC. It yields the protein CASSYESGGDYGYTF.

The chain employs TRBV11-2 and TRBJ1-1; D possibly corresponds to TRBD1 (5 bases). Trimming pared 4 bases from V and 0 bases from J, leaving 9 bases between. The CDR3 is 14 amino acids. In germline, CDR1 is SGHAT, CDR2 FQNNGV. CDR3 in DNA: TGTGCCAGCAGCTACGGACACCTGAACACTGAAGCTTTCTTT. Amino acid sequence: CASSYGHLNTEAFF.

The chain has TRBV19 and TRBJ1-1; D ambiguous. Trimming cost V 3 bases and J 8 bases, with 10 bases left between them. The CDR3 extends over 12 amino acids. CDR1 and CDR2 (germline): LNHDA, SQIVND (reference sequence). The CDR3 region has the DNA TGTGCCAGTAGTATGGGAGGAGTCGAAGCTTTCTTT. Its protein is CASSMGGVEAFF. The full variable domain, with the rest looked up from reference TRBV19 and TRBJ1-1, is DGGITQSPKYLFRKEGQNVTLSCEQNLNHDAMYWYRQDPGQGLRLIYYSQIVNDFQKGDIAEGYSVSREKKESFPLTVTSAQKNPTAFYLCASSMGGVEAFFGQGTRLTVV.

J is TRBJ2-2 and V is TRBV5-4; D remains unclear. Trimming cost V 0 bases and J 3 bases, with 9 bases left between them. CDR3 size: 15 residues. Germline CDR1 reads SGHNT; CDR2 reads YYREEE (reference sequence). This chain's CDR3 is CASSLVNTYTGELFF. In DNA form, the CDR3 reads TGTGCCAGCAGCTTGGTTAACACCTACACCGGGGAGCTGTTTTTT.

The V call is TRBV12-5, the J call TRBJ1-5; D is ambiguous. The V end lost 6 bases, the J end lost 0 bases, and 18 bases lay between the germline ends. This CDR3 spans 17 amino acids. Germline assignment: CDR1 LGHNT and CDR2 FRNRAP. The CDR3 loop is CASGSRMGSYSNQPQHF. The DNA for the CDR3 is TGTGCTAGTGGGAGCAGGATGGGCTCTTATAGCAATCAGCCCCAGCATTTT.

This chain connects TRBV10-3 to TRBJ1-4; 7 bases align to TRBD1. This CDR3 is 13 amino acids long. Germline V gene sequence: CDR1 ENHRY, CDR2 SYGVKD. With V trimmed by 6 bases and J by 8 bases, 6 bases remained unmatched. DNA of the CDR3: TGTGCCATCAGGAACAGGGGTGGCGAAAAACTGTTTTTT. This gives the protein CAIRNRGGEKLFF.

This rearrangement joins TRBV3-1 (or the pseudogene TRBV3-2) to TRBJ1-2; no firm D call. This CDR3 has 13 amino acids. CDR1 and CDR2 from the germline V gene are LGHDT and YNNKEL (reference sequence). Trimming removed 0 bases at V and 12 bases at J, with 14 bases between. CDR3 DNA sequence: TGTGCCAGCAGCCAAGACATAGGCAGGCTAAACACCTTC. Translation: CASSQDIGRLNTF.

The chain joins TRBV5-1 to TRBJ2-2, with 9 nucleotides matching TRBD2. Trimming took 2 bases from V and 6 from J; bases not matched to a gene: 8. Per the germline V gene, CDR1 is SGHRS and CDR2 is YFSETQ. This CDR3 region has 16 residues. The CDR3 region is CASSFLLAGEAGELFF. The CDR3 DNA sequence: TGCGCCAGCAGCTTTTTATTAGCGGGAGAAGCCGGGGAGCTGTTTTTT. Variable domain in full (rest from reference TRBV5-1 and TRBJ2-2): KAGVTQTPRYLIKTRGQQVTLSCSPISGHRSVSWYQQTPGQGLQFLFEYFSETQRNKGNFPGRFSGRQFSNSRSEMNVSTLELGDSALYLCASSFLLAGEAGELFFGEGSRLTVL.

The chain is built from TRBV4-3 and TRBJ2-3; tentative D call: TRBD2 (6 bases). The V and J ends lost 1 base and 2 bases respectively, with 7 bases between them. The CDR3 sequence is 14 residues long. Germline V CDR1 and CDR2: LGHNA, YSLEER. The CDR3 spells CASSQAGDTDTQYF. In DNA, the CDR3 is TGCGCCAGCAGCCAAGCGGGAGACACAGATACGCAGTATTTT.

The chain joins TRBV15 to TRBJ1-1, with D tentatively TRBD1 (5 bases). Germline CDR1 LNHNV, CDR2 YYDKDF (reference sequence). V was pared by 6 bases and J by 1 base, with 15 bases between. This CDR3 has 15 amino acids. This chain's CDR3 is CATSARNRGNTEAFF. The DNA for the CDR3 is TGTGCCACCAGTGCCCGAAATAGGGGGAACACTGAAGCTTTCTTT. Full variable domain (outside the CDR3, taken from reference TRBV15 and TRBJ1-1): DAMVIQNPRYQVTQFGKPVTLSCSQTLNHNVMYWYQQKSSQAPKLLFHYYDKDFNNEADTPDNFQSRRPNTSFCFLDIRSPGLGDTAMYLCATSARNRGNTEAFFGQGTRLTVV.

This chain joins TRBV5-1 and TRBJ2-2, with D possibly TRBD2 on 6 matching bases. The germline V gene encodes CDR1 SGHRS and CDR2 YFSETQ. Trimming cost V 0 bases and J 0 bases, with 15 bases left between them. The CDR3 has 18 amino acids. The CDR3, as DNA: TGCGCCAGCAGCTTGGATTGGTGGCGGGGCTCGAACACCGGGGAGCTGTTTTTT. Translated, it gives CASSLDWWRGSNTGELFF.

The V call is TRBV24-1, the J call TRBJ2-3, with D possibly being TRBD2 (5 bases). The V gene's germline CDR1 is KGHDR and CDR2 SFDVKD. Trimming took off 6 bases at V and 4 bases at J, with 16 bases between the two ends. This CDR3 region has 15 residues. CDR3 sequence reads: CATSPPGGWPDTQYF. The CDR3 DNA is TGTGCCACCAGTCCCCCGGGCGGGTGGCCAGATACGCAGTATTTT.

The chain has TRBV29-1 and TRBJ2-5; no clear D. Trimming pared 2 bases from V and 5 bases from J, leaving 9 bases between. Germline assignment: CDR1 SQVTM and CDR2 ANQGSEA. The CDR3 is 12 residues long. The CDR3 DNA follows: TGCAGCGTTGAACTCGCGGTGGAGACCCAGTACTTC. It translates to CSVELAVETQYF. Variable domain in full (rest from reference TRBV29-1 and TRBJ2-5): SAVISQKPSRDICQRGTSLTIQCQVDSQVTMMFWYRQQPGQSLTLIATANQGSEATYESGFVIDKFPISRPNLTFSTLTVSNMSPEDSSIYLCSVELAVETQYFGPGTRLLVL.

The CDR3 DNA follows: TGTGCCAGCTCACAAAACAGGCCCGGGGAGCTGTTTTTT. Translating gives CASSQNRPGELFF. V usage is TRBV18 and J usage is TRBJ2-2, with TRBD1 as a possible D gene (5 bases). Trimming cost V 4 bases and J 6 bases, with 9 bases left between them. This CDR3 contains 13 residues. In germline, CDR1 is KGHSH, CDR2 LQKENI.

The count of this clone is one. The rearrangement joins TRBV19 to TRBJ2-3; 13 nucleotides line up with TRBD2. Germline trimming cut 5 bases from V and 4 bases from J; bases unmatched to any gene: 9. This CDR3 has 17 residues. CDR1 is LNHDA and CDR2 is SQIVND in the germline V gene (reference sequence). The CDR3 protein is CASSPRTSGSAADTQYF. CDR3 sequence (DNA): TGTGCCAGTAGTCCTCGGACTAGCGGGAGTGCGGCAGATACGCAGTATTTT.

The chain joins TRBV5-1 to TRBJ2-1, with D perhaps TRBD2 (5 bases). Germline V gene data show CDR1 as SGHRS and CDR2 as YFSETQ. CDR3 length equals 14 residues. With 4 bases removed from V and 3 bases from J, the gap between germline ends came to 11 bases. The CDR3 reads CASSPYGIYNEQFF. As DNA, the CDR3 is TGCGCCAGCAGCCCTTACGGGATCTACAATGAGCAGTTCTTC.

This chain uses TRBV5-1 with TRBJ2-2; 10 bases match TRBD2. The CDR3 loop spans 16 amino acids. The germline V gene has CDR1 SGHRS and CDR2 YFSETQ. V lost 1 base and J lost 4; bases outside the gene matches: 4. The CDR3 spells CASSLMSSGGTGELFF. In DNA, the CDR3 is TGCGCCAGCAGCTTGATGTCTAGCGGGGGCACCGGGGAGCTGTTTTTT.

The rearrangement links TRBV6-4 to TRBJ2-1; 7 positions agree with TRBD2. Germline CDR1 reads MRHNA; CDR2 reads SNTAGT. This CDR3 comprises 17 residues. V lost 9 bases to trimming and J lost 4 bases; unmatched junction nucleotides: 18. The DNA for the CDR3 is TGTGCCAGACTCTCCGGGAGGAACCAAGACGAATACAATGAGCAGTTCTTC. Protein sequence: CARLSGRNQDEYNEQFF.